These T cell receptor beta chains were read from a single sample in a study of blood T cell repertoires in COVID-19. Data came from immunoSEQ multiplex PCR; TCRdb stores just in-frame clones and leaves some out. Of approximately 260,000 clones listed, 82% are singletons. The sequenced material came from peripheral blood. These receptors all come from an older woman with active or convalescent COVID-19. CDR3s include the opening cysteine and the closing phenylalanine or tryptophan. The order of the fields is J gene, V gene, D gene, clone size, CDR3 protein, CDR3 DNA. The D gene is left open where the match is weak. Clone sizes are given selectively: once, few, many, or a class where the clone is expanded.

>TRBJ1-6|TRBV18|TRBD1|once
CASSATGENSPLHF
TGTGCCAGCTCAGCGACAGGGGAAAATTCACCCCTCCACTTT
>TRBJ1-3|TRBV7-8|TRBD1|few
CASSTRQGSNTIYF
TGTGCCAGCAGCACCAGACAGGGGTCAAACACCATATATTTT
>TRBJ2-7|TRBV11-2|NA|NA
CASSLEGSRGLLYEQYF
TGTGCCAGCAGCTTAGAAGGAAGTAGGGGCCTCCTCTACGAGCAGTACTTC
>TRBJ2-7|TRBV7-2|TRBD1|NA
CASSLNTGRGRRLAYEQYF
TGTGCCAGCAGCTTAAATACCGGAAGGGGGCGCCGACTTGCCTACGAGCAGTACTTC
>TRBJ1-1|TRBV7-2|NA|NA
CASSPDLSTEAFF
TGTGCCAGCAGCCCCGACTTATCCACTGAAGCTTTCTTT
>TRBJ2-5|TRBV30|TRBD1|NA
CAWSDPGQGGSWETQYF
TGTGCCTGGAGTGATCCAGGACAGGGAGGATCCTGGGAGACCCAGTACTTC
>TRBJ2-7|TRBV7-8|TRBD2|NA
CASSSMASGGAWQYF
TGTGCCAGCAGCTCGATGGCTAGCGGGGGGGCATGGCAGTACTTC
>TRBJ1-1|TRBV7-9|TRBD1|NA
CASSLEGQLNTEAFF
TGTGCCAGCAGCTTAGAGGGACAGTTGAACACTGAAGCTTTCTTT
>TRBJ1-2|TRBV6-5|TRBD1|NA
CASSAQGALGYTF
TGTGCCAGCAGCGCGCAGGGGGCGCTTGGCTACACCTTC
>TRBJ1-5|TRBV7-7|NA|NA
CASSLCPSLLSNQPQHF
TGTGCCAGCAGCTTATGTCCGTCCCTTCTTAGCAATCAGCCCCAGCATTTT
>TRBJ1-5|TRBV7-8|NA|NA
CASSHGNRGERQPQHF
TGTGCCAGCAGCCATGGCAACCGGGGAGAGCGTCAGCCCCAGCATTTT
>TRBJ2-3|TRBV5-1|TRBD2|NA
CASSSTSGGTDTQYF
TGCGCCAGCAGCTCCACTAGCGGGGGCACAGATACGCAGTATTTT
>TRBJ2-5|TRBV27|NA|NA
CASSLFRQETQYF
TGTGCCAGCAGTTTATTCCGCCAAGAGACCCAGTACTTC
>TRBJ1-2|TRBV2|NA|NA
CASSITGTNYGYTF
TGTGCCAGCAGCATAACAGGGACCAACTATGGCTACACCTTC
>TRBJ1-5|TRBV12-3/TRBV12-4|NA|NA
CASRRGRSQPQHF
TGTGCCAGCAGACGCGGGAGATCTCAGCCCCAGCATTTT
>TRBJ2-1|TRBV19|TRBD2|few
CASSAASGGAYNEQFF
TGTGCCAGTAGTGCAGCTAGCGGGGGGGCGTACAATGAGCAGTTCTTC
>TRBJ2-3|TRBV29-1|TRBD1|NA
CSVEARGSTDTQYF
TGCAGCGTTGAAGCCAGGGGGAGTACAGATACGCAGTATTTT
>TRBJ2-6|TRBV18|NA|NA
CASPPGALEPTGANVLTF
TGTGCCAGCCCCCCTGGGGCCTTGGAACCCACTGGGGCCAACGTCCTGACTTTC
>TRBJ1-1|TRBV29-1|TRBD1|NA
CSVTTGGRGEAFF
TGCAGCGTTACCACAGGGGGTCGGGGTGAAGCTTTCTTT
>TRBJ1-6|TRBV27|NA|NA
CASSRLQGRSYNSPLHF
TGTGCCAGCAGTCGATTACAGGGACGGAGCTATAATTCACCCCTCCACTTT
>TRBJ1-2|TRBV7-2|TRBD1|NA
CASRITGTGVNYGYTF
TGTGCCAGCAGGATAACCGGGACAGGGGTTAACTATGGCTACACCTTC
>TRBJ1-2|TRBV4-2|TRBD1|NA
CASSQDGQGAYGYTF
TGTGCCAGCAGCCAAGATGGACAGGGGGCTTATGGCTACACCTTC
>TRBJ1-4|TRBV7-7|NA|few
CASSLNPGLGEKLFF
TGTGCTAGCAGCTTAAACCCGGGACTTGGGGAAAAACTGTTTTTT
>TRBJ1-3|TRBV2|NA|NA
CASRTGYSGNTIYF
TGTGCCAGCAGAACAGGGTACTCTGGAAACACCATATATTTT
>TRBJ2-3|TRBV7-8|TRBD2|NA
CASSGYGGAMVDTQYF
TGTGCCAGCAGCGGGTACGGGGGGGCCATGGTAGATACGCAGTATTTT
>TRBJ1-4|TRBV19|NA|NA
CASSIALQIGDEKLFF
TGTGCCAGTAGTATAGCCTTACAGATCGGGGATGAAAAACTGTTTTTT
>TRBJ2-2|TRBV19|TRBD1|NA
CASSIWGQTTGELFF
TGTGCCAGTAGTATATGGGGACAGACCACCGGGGAGCTGTTTTTT
>TRBJ2-3|TRBV19|TRBD1|once
CASRRTGVSTDTQYF
TGTGCCAGTAGGAGGACAGGGGTGAGCACAGATACGCAGTATTTT